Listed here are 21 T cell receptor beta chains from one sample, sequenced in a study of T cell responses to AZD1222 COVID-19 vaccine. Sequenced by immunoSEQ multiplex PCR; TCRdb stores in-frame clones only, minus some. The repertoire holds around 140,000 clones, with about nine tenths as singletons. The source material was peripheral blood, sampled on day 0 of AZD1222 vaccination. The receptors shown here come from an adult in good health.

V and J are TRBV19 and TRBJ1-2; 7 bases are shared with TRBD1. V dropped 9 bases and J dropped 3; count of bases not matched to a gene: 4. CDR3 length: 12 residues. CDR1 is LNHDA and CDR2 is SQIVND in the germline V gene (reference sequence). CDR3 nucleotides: TGTGCCAGCCGGACAGGAGACTATGGCTACACCTTC. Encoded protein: CASRTGDYGYTF.

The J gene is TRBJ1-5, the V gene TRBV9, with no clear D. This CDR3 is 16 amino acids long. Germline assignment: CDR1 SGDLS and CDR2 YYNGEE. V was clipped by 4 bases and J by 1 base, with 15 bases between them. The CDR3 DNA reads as TGTGCCAGCAGCTATCGGGGAGTGCGGAGCAATCAGCCCCAGCATTTT. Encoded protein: CASSYRGVRSNQPQHF.

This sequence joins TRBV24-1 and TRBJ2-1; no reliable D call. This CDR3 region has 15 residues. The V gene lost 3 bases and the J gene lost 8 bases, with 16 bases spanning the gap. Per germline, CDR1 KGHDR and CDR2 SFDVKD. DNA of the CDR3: TGTGCCACCAGTGATACGAACCAAAAACTCCATGAGCAGTTCTTC. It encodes CATSDTNQKLHEQFF.

CDR3 sequence (DNA): TGTGCCAGTACGACCGGGACAGGGCCCTACGAGCAGTACTTC. Protein product: CASTTGTGPYEQYF. The rearrangement uses TRBV19 and TRBJ2-7; 9 positions agree with TRBD1. The CDR3 spans 14 residues. Germline-derived CDR1 and CDR2 are LNHDA and SQIVND (reference sequence). The junction had 6 bases not matched to a gene; V was cut back by 7 bases and J by 2 bases.

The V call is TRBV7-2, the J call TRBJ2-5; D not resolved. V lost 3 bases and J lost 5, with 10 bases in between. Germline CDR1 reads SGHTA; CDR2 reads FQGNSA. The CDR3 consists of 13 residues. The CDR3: CASSFSRSETQYF. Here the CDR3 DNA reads TGTGCCAGCAGCTTTTCCCGCTCGGAGACCCAGTACTTC.

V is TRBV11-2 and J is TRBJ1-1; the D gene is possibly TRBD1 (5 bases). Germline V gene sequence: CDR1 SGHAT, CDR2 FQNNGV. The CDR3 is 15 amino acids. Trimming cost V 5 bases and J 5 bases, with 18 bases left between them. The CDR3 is CASSRSTAYRTEAFF. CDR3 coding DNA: TGTGCCAGCAGCCGATCGACAGCTTATCGGACTGAAGCTTTCTTT.

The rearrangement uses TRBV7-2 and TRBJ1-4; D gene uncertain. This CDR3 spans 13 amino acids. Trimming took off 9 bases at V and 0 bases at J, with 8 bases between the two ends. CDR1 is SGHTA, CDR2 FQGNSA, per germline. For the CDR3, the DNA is TGTGCCAGTAGACATTCAACTAATGAAAAACTGTTTTTT. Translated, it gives CASRHSTNEKLFF.

CDR3 sequence: CASSLRQVGQQFF. As DNA, the CDR3 is TGTGCCAGCAGCTTAAGACAGGTGGGTCAGCAGTTCTTC. The chain couples TRBV7-9 to TRBJ2-1; TRBD1 is a possible D gene (6 bases). This CDR3 is 13 amino acids long. The V gene's germline CDR1 is SEHNR and CDR2 FQNEAQ (reference sequence). The V and J ends lost 2 bases and 11 bases respectively, with 13 bases between them.

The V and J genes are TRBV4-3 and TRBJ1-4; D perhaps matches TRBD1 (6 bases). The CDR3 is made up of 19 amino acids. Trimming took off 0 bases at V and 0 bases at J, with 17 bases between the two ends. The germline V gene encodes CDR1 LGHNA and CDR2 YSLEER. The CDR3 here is CASSQDLLTGRATNEKLFF. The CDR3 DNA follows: TGCGCCAGCAGCCAAGATCTTTTGACAGGCCGAGCAACTAATGAAAAACTGTTTTTT.

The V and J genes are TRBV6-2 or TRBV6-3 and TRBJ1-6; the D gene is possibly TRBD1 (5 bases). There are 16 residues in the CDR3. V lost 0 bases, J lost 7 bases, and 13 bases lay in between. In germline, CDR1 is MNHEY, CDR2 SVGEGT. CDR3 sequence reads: CASSYSVGEGNSPLHF. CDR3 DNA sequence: TGTGCCAGCAGTTACTCGGTTGGTGAGGGGAATTCACCCCTCCACTTT.

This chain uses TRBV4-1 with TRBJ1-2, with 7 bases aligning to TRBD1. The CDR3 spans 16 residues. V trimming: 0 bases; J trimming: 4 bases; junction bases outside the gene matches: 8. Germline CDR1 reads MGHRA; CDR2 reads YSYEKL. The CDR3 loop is CASSQDEATGTYGYTF. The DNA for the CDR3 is TGCGCCAGCAGCCAAGATGAAGCGACAGGGACCTATGGCTACACCTTC.

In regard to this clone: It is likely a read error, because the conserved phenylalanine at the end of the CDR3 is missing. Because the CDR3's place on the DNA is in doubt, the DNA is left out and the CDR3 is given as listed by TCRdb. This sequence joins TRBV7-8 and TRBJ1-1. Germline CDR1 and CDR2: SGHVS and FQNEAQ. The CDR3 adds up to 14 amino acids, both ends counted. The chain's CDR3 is CASSPRDGATEARL.

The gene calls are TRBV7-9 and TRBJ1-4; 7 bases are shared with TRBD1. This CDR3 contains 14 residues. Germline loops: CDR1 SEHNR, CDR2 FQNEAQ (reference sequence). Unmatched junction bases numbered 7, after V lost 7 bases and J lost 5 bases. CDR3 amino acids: CASTKTTGNEKLFF. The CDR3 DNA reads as TGTGCCAGCACCAAAACGACAGGGAATGAAAAACTGTTTTTT.

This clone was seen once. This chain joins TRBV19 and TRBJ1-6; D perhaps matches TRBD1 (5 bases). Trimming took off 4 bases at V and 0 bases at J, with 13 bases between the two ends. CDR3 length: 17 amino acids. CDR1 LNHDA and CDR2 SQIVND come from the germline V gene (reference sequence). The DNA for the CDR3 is TGTGCCAGTAGTAGGGGACCTAACGGCTCCTATAATTCACCCCTCCACTTT. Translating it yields CASSRGPNGSYNSPLHF.

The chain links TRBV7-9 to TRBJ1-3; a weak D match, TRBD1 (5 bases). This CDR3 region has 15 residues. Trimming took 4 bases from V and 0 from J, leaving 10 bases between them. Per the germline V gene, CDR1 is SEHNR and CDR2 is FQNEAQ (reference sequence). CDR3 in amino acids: CASSSRDLSGNTIYF. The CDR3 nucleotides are TGTGCCAGCAGCTCAAGGGACCTCTCTGGAAACACCATATATTTT.

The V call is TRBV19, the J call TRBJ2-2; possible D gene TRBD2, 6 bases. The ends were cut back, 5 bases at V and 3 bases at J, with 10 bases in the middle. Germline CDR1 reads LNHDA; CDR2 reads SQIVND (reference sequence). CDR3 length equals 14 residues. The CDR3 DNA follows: TGTGCCAGTAGTCTCGGGGGAGACACCGGGGAGCTGTTTTTT. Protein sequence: CASSLGGDTGELFF.

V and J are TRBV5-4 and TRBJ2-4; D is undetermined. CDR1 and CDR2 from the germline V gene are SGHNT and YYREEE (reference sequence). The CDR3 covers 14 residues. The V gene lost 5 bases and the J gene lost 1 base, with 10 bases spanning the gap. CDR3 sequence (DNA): TGTGCCAGCAGTTTTGTGGGGGCCAAAAACATTCAGTACTTC. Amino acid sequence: CASSFVGAKNIQYF.

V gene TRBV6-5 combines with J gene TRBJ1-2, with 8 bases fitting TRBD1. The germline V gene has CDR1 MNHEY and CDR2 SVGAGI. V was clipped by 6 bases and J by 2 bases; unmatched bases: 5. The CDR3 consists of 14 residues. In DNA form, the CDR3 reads TGTGCCAGCAGAGCAGGGGGCGGCAACTATGGCTACACCTTC. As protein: CASRAGGGNYGYTF.

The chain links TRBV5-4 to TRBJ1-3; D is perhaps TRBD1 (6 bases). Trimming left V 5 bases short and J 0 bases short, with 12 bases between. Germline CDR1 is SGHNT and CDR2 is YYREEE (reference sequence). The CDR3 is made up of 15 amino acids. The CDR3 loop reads CASSLTGPSGNTIYF. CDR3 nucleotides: TGTGCCAGCAGTTTAACAGGGCCCTCTGGAAACACCATATATTTT.

The CDR3 DNA reads TGTGCCAGCAGCTCACCGTTCTCACCCCTCCACTTT. Translation gives CASSSPFSPLHF. The rearrangement joins TRBV11-2 to TRBJ1-6; D unclear. The V end lost 4 bases, the J end lost 10 bases, and 8 bases lay between the germline ends. The CDR3 is made up of 12 amino acids. Germline assignment: CDR1 SGHAT and CDR2 FQNNGV.

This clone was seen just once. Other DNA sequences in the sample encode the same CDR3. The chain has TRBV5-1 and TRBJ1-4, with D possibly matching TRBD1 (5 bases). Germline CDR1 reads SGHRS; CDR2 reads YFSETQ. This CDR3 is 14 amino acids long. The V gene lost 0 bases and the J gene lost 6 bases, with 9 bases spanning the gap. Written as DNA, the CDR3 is TGCGCCAGCAGCTTGGGAGGGGCTGATGAAAAACTGTTTTTT. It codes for CASSLGGADEKLFF.